Shown below are 13 T cell receptor beta chains from a single sample sequenced in a study of blood T cell repertoires in COVID-19 (dated by TCRdb to the early 2020s). Receptor libraries were prepared by the immunoSEQ multiplex PCR assay. The table comes from immuneACCESS by way of TCRdb, which keeps in-frame sequences with V and J called. Part of the clones is missing from these tables; in studies checked, under half for an unresolved V gene and the rest for unknown reasons. The sample table holds 150,000 to 200,000 clones, of which around 87% were seen once. Of the sample, less than 8.5% is held by the ten largest clones. Sequencing used PBMCs or T cells enriched from blood (not recorded which). The receptors shown here come from a woman aged 45-65 years who had recovered from COVID-19.

The J gene is TRBJ1-5, the V gene TRBV21-1; the table calls TRBD1, which could not be checked here. TRBV21-1 is tagged as a pseudogene. The CDR3 is made up of 14 amino acids. CDR3 sequence reads: CASSLRQDNQPQHF. CDR3 in DNA: TGTGCCAGCAGCCTCCGACAGGACAATCAGCCCCAGCATTTT.

The genes are TRBV28 and TRBJ2-7; D might be TRBD2 (6 bases). Between the trimmed V and J ends, which lost 3 bases and 0 bases, there was a span of 9 bases. The CDR3 has 14 residues. CDR1 and CDR2 from the germline V gene are MDHEN and SYDVKM. The CDR3 reads CASSLGGSSYEQYF. The DNA of the CDR3 is TGTGCCAGCAGTTTGGGGGGAAGCTCCTACGAGCAGTACTTC.

The genes are TRBV6-1 and TRBJ2-7, with TRBD2 matching over 10 bases. From germline, CDR1 is MNHNS and CDR2 SASEGT. CDR3 length equals 17 residues. The trim removed 0 bases at V and 6 bases at J, leaving 11 bases unmatched. Here the CDR3 reads CASSEAPASGGAREQYF. CDR3 bases: TGTGCCAGCAGTGAAGCTCCCGCTAGCGGGGGAGCCCGCGAGCAGTACTTC.

The V and J genes are TRBV27 and TRBJ1-6; D possibly corresponds to TRBD1 (6 bases). CDR1 and CDR2 from the germline V gene are MNHEY and SMNVEV (reference sequence). The CDR3 is 14 amino acids. Deletions cut 2 bases from V and 6 bases from J, with 8 bases between. DNA for the CDR3: TGTGCCAGCAGTTTACAGGGGACTAATTCACCCCTCCACTTT. Protein: CASSLQGTNSPLHF.

This chain links TRBV6-5 with TRBJ1-6; D unclear. This CDR3 contains 15 residues. CDR1 is MNHEY, CDR2 SVGAGI, per germline. Trimming cost V 0 bases and J 7 bases, with 10 bases left between them. The CDR3: CASSYSILGNSPLHF. In DNA form, the CDR3 reads TGTGCCAGCAGTTACTCGATACTAGGGAATTCACCCCTCCACTTT.

This sequence joins TRBV11-3 and TRBJ1-1; TRBD1 matches at 9 bases. The CDR3 covers 14 residues. Looked up from germline, CDR1 is SGHNT and CDR2 is YENEEA. After removal of 3 bases from V and 6 bases from J, the junction contained 5 bases not matched to a gene. CDR3 amino acids: CASSFDGQGPEAFF. The DNA for the CDR3 is TGTGCCAGCAGCTTTGATGGACAGGGGCCTGAAGCTTTCTTT. Using reference TRBV11-3 and TRBJ1-1 for the parts outside the CDR3, the full variable domain is EAGVVQSPRYKIIEKKQPVAFWCNPISGHNTLYWYLQNLGQGPELLIRYENEEAVDDSQLPKDRFSAERLKGVDSTLKIQPAELGDSAVYLCASSFDGQGPEAFFGQGTRLTVV.

J is TRBJ2-2 and V is TRBV7-2; 8 positions match TRBD2. The ends lost 5 bases at V and 4 bases at J; junction bases unmatched: 15. Germline V gene lookup returns CDR1 SGHTA and CDR2 FQGNSA. There are 18 residues in the CDR3. CDR3 nucleotides: TGTGCCAGCAGCACCCAGCCCCGACTAGCGACAGGCACCGGGGAGCTGTTTTTT. Its translation: CASSTQPRLATGTGELFF.

The V gene is TRBV6-5, the J gene TRBJ2-7; 12 nucleotides agree with TRBD1. Germline V lookup: CDR1 MNHEY, CDR2 SVGAGI. The CDR3 is 15 amino acids. The trim removed 8 bases at V and 6 bases at J, leaving 11 bases unmatched. This CDR3 is CASFEPGQGASEQYF. The CDR3 DNA reads TGTGCCAGCTTCGAACCGGGACAGGGGGCCTCCGAGCAGTACTTC.

The chain uses TRBV11-3 and TRBJ2-5; 10 bases align to TRBD1. Per germline, CDR1 SGHNT and CDR2 YENEEA. V dropped 3 bases and J dropped 4; count of bases not matched to a gene: 5. The CDR3 covers 15 residues. CDR3 protein: CASSLGTGDAETQYF. DNA of the CDR3: TGTGCCAGCAGCTTGGGGACAGGGGATGCAGAGACCCAGTACTTC.

A single count supports this clone. This chain links TRBV7-8 with TRBJ2-1, with 13 positions matching TRBD2. J lost 9 bases, V lost 5 bases, and 7 bases had no gene match. The germline gives CDR1 SGHVS, CDR2 FQNEAQ. This CDR3 is built from 15 residues. In nucleotides, the CDR3 is TGTGCCAGCAGCCCACTAGCGGGGGGGCCGCTTGAGCAGTTCTTC. It specifies CASSPLAGGPLEQFF.

This clone was detected once. V and J are TRBV30 and TRBJ1-1; D gene ambiguous. The CDR3 length is 13 residues. Deletions cut 4 bases from V and 0 bases from J, with 9 bases between. Germline-derived CDR1 and CDR2 are GTSNPN and SVGIG (reference sequence). CDR3 coding DNA: TGTGCCTGGACTGTTTTCATGAACACTGAAGCTTTCTTT. It specifies CAWTVFMNTEAFF.

The rearrangement uses TRBV15 and TRBJ1-3, with 9 bases fitting TRBD1. With 2 bases clipped from V and 0 bases from J, the junction kept 5 bases outside the gene matches. This CDR3 has 17 amino acids. CDR1 is LNHNV, CDR2 YYDKDF, per germline (reference sequence). The CDR3 DNA follows: TGTGCCACCAGCAGACCTCCGGGACAGGGCTCTGGAAACACCATATATTTT. It yields the protein CATSRPPGQGSGNTIYF.

The chain carries TRBV21-1 and TRBJ1-5; TRBD1 was called by the table and not checked on the DNA. TRBV21-1 is a pseudogene segment. The CDR3 consists of 19 residues. In DNA form, the CDR3 reads TGTGCCAGCAGCAAAGTTAATTGCGGGCAGGGGAGAGAGGATCAGCCCCAGCATTTT. Amino acid sequence: CASSKVNCGQGREDQPQHF.